One T cell receptor (beta chain) is described in this entry. Its target is unknown. This sample was taken from a study of cytomegalovirus exposure and HLA in healthy donors. The primer mix had 60 Vbeta and 13 Jbeta primers. Libraries were prepared by immunoSEQ multiplex PCR; TCRdb keeps only in-frame clonotypes and omits some of them. The sample has approximately 140,000 clones, around 80% seen once. Regarding the study as a whole: A reported reduction in N-insertions relative to the approximately 670-donor mean was seen in an Asian-associated ancestry cluster in a later analysis.

Germline CDR1 is LNHDA and CDR2 is SQIVND (reference sequence). The V segment lost 4 bases and the J segment 4 bases; nucleotides outside the gene matches: 3. There are 14 residues in the CDR3. The source of this sequence is a man aged 50-60 years in good health and CMV-seronegative. Sequenced sample: PBMCs. The chain joins TRBV19 to TRBJ2-5; TRBD1 agrees at 10 bases. The chain's CDR3 is CASSTWDRGETQYF. Written as DNA, the CDR3 is TGTGCCAGTAGTACTTGGGACAGGGGAGAGACCCAGTACTTC. The complete variable domain, with remaining parts taken from reference TRBV19 and TRBJ2-5, reads DGGITQSPKYLFRKEGQNVTLSCEQNLNHDAMYWYRQDPGQGLRLIYYSQIVNDFQKGDIAEGYSVSREKKESFPLTVTSAQKNPTAFYLCASSTWDRGETQYFGPGTRLLVL.